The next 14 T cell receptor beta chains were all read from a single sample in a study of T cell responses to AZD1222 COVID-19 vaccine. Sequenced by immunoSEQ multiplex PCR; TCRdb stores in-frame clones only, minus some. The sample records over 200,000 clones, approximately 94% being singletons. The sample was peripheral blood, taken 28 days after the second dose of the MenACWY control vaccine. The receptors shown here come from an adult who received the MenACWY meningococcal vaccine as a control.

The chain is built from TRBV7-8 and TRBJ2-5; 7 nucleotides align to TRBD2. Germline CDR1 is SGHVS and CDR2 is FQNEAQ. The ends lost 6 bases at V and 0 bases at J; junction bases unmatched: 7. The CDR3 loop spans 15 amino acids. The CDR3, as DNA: TGTGCCAGCAGAAAACTGAGCGGGAACCAAGAGACCCAGTACTTC. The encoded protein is CASRKLSGNQETQYF.

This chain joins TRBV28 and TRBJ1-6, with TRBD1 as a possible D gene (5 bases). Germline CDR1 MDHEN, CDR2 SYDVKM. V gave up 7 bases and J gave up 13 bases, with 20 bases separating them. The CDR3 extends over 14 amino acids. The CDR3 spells CASNPGTSVGPLHF. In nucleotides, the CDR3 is TGTGCCAGCAACCCCGGGACGTCCGTGGGTCCCCTCCACTTT.

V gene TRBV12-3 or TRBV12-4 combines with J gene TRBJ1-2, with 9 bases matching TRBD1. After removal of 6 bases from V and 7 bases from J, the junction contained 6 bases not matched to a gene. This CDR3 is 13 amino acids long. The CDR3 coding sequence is TGTGCCAGCAGCCTGGGACAGGGACGTGGCTACACCTTC. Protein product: CASSLGQGRGYTF.

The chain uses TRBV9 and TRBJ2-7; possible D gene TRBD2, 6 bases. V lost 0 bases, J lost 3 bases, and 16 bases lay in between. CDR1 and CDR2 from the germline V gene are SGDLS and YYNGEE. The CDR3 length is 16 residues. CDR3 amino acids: CASSVVAEGPFYEQYF. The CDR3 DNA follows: TGTGCCAGCAGCGTAGTAGCGGAGGGGCCCTTCTACGAGCAGTACTTC.

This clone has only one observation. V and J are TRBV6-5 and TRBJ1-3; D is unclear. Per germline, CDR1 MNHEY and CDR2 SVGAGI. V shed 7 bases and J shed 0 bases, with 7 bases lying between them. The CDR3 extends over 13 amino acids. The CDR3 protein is CASTTFSGNTIYF. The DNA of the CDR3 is TGTGCCAGCACGACCTTCTCTGGAAACACCATATATTTT.

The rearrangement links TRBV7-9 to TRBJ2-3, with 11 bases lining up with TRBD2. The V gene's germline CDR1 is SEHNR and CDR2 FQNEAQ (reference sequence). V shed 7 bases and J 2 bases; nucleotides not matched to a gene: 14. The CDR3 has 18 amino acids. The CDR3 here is CASTIRGPLAGVTDTQYF. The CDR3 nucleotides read TGTGCCAGCACCATAAGGGGTCCACTAGCGGGGGTCACAGATACGCAGTATTTT.

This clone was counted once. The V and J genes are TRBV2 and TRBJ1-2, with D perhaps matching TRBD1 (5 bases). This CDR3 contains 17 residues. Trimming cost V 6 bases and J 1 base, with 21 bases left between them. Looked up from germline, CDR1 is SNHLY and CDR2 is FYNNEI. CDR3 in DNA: TGTGCCAGCAGCCGAAATGAGGGCGGGACTGTTAACTATGGCTACACCTTC. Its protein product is CASSRNEGGTVNYGYTF.

CDR3 residues: CASSLGQAPGELFF. CDR3 nucleotides: TGCGCCAGCAGCTTGGGGCAGGCCCCCGGGGAGCTGTTTTTT. This chain links TRBV5-1 with TRBJ2-2; no clear D gene. Germline lookup yields CDR1 SGHRS and CDR2 YFSETQ. Trimming removed 0 bases from V and 6 bases from J, with 9 bases in between. The CDR3 totals 14 residues.

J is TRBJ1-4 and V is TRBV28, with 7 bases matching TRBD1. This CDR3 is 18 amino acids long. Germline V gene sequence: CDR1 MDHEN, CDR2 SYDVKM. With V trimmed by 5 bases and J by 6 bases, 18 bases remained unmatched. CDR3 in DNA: TGTGCCAGCAGTCAACTAACCTACAGACAGGGACTAGATGAAAAACTGTTTTTT. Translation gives CASSQLTYRQGLDEKLFF. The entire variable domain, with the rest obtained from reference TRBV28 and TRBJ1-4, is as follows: DVKVTQSSRYLVKRTGEKVFLECVQDMDHENMFWYRQDPGLGLRLIYFSYDVKMKEKGDIPEGYSVSREKKERFSLILESASTNQTSMYLCASSQLTYRQGLDEKLFFGSGTQLSVL.

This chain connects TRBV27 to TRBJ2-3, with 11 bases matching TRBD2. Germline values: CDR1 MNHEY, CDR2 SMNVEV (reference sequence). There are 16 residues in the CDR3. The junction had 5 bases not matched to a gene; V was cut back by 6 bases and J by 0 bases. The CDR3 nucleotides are TGTGCCAGCAGCCCTCTAGCGGGGGGAAGCACAGATACGCAGTATTTT. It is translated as CASSPLAGGSTDTQYF.

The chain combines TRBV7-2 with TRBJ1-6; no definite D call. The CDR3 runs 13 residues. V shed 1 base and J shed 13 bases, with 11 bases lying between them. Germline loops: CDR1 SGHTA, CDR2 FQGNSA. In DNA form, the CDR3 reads TGTGCCAGCAGCTTAGATCGGGGAGTCCCCCTCCACTTT. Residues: CASSLDRGVPLHF.

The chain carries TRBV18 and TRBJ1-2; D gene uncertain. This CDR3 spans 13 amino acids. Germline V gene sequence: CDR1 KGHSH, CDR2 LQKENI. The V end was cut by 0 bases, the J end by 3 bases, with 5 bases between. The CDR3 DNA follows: TGTGCCAGCTCACCACCAGCTGACTATGGCTACACCTTC. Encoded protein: CASSPPADYGYTF.

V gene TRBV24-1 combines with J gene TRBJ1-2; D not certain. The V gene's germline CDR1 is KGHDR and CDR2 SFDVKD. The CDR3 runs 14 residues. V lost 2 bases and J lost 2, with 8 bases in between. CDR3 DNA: TGTGCCACCAGTGATTCTACAATCAACTATGGCTACACCTTC. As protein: CATSDSTINYGYTF.

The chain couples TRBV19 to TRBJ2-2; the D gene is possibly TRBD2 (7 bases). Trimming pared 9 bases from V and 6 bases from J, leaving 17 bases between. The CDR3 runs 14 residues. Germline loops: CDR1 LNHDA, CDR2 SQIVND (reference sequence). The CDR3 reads CARPFGGPPGELFF. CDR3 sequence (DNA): TGTGCCAGGCCTTTCGGGGGGCCTCCCGGGGAGCTGTTTTTT.